This paragraph covers one T cell receptor (beta chain) sequence. Its target is not known. The ends were cut back, 6 bases at V and 3 bases at J, with 8 bases in the middle. The CDR3 sequence is 12 residues long. CDR1 is WSHSY and CDR2 is SAAADI in the germline V gene. Clones were sequenced by immunoSEQ multiplex PCR, and TCRdb holds only the in-frame ones, with some missing. In the table there are under 350,000 clones, approximately 86% of which are singletons. The data originate from a study of cytomegalovirus exposure and HLA in healthy donors. Study results and caveats: In vitro work confirmed that a few CMV-associated chains recognize CMV antigens.

The receptor was derived from a woman in her late teens or twenties in good health and CMV-seronegative. The sample comprised PBMCs. The gene calls are TRBV10-2 and TRBJ1-2; possible D gene TRBD1, 5 bases. The CDR3 region has the DNA TGCGCCAGCAGGGAAGGGGACTATGGCTACACCTTC. As protein: CASREGDYGYTF.